The T cell receptor (beta chain) under discussion was sequenced for a study of shared clonotypes between healthy human individuals. Study conclusions and caveats: Several donors shared approximately 5% of their naive CD4 clonotypes. The study found lower generation probabilities in non-shared clonotypes than in those shared by all four donors.

Germline assignment: CDR1 MNHNS and CDR2 SASEGT. The CDR3 is made up of 15 amino acids. The V gene end was trimmed by 7 bases and the J gene end by 7 bases; junction bases not matched to a gene: 15. Adult donors, all healthy and HIV-negative, had no recent acute infections or vaccinations. Data came from immunoSEQ multiplex PCR; TCRdb stores just in-frame clones and leaves some out. Among around 2,000,000 clones listed, about 95% were seen once. This clone was counted once. Antigen: not known. Sequenced sample: naive CD4+ T cells sorted from blood. The sample's subset: CD45RA+ positively selected. The sequence was obtained from a man aged 18 to 30 in good health. The chain uses TRBV6-1 and TRBJ1-1; 7 bases are shared with TRBD1. The DNA for the CDR3 is TGTGCCAGCACCTTTGGACAGGCCGTAACTTTTGAAGCTTTCTTT. It codes for CASTFGQAVTFEAFF.